These T cell receptor beta chains were read from a single sample in a study of CD8 T cells in ankylosing spondylitis. TCRdb itself ran the 5' RACE reads through MiXCR, one entry per CDR3 protein. This sample has hundreds of thousands of distinct CDR3 sequences; about 12% occur once, and the top ten carry approximately 7%. Sequenced: blood, either unsorted or a sorted T cell fraction (not recorded which). The receptors here all came from a male donor with ankylosing spondylitis. Both conserved end residues are trimmed from each CDR3. The order of the fields is V gene, J gene, CDR3 length, CDR3 protein.

>TRBV20-1|TRBJ1-2|13
SARGTGFPSYGYT
>TRBV5-1|TRBJ2-3|11
ASSGSRADTQY
>TRBV5-1|TRBJ1-3|13
ASSLSGFTGNTIY
>TRBV10-3|TRBJ2-7|16
AISESVRSGGLSYEQY
>TRBV7-8|TRBJ1-2|14
ASSSGTGVLSYGYT
>TRBV20-1|TRBJ2-5|9
SANGQETQY
>TRBV5-1|TRBJ1-3|14
ASSWLGQGSGNTIY
>TRBV12-3/TRBV12-4|TRBJ1-4|11
ASSLGTTEKLF
>TRBV6-5|TRBJ2-3|13
ASSLQRGGRDTQY
>TRBV7-6|TRBJ2-5|12
ASSFFQGTETQY
>TRBV7-2|TRBJ2-7|12
ASSLSGGTYEQY
>TRBV20-1|TRBJ1-1|12
SARFPGGATEAF
>TRBV12-3/TRBV12-4|TRBJ2-3|14
ASSLNGAGHADTQY
>TRBV20-1|TRBJ2-7|11
SARDRGIYEQY
>TRBV2|TRBJ2-1|13
ASLIGLAGYNEQF
>TRBV7-9|TRBJ2-3|13
ASSYGAGTSDTQY
>TRBV5-5|TRBJ1-1|13
ASSLGHPRNTEAF
>TRBV25-1|TRBJ2-3|13
ASTLTQDGEGTQY
>TRBV7-2|TRBJ2-5|14
ASSPRTSGTGETQY
>TRBV6-5|TRBJ1-4|12
ASSYGTSGEKLF
>TRBV3-1|TRBJ2-1|15
ASSPPVSGLADNEQF
>TRBV15|TRBJ2-2|13
ATSRDRTNTGELF
>TRBV7-9|TRBJ2-7|10
ASSLQASEQY
>TRBV4-1|TRBJ2-2|12
ASSSGQGTRELF
>TRBV25-1|TRBJ2-1|12
ASSANGVYNEQF
>TRBV6-1|TRBJ2-3|14
ASSRATSGSTDTQY
>TRBV7-9|TRBJ1-1|12
ASTSDFPGGEAF
>TRBV2|TRBJ1-6|11
ASSGGYNSPLH
>TRBV29-1|TRBJ1-4|11
SGQIQGGEKLF
>TRBV20-1|TRBJ2-2|13
SASGDRGSTGELF
>TRBV5-1|TRBJ1-4|13
ASSLRGTTNEKLF
>TRBV3-1|TRBJ1-2|11
ASSPALFYGYT
>TRBV10-2|TRBJ2-7|11
ASRADRGSEQY
>TRBV20-1|TRBJ2-1|12
SASGLAGFWRQF
>TRBV5-5|TRBJ1-1|14
ASSLAIGARNTEAF
>TRBV3-1|TRBJ2-1|17
ASSRPMGGSSSSYNEQF
>TRBV15|TRBJ2-2|16
ATSRETSGSANTGELF
>TRBV19|TRBJ2-7|13
ASRPGTGGVYEQY
>TRBV21-1|TRBJ1-5|17
ASSQRGTGGLSKSQPQH
>TRBV5-6|TRBJ2-3|13
ASSPTGGSADTQY
>TRBV5-1|TRBJ2-2|13
ASSRQEGTTGELF
>TRBV7-2|TRBJ2-4|11
ASSTKAKNIQY
>TRBV29-1|TRBJ1-2|10
SVGGGPGGYT
>TRBV3-1|TRBJ2-1|12
ASSLGGSVDEQF
>TRBV29-1|TRBJ1-5|12
SVELPGPHQPQH
>TRBV19|TRBJ2-1|13
ASSIGDSTYNEQF
>TRBV4-2|TRBJ2-1|13
ASSPSLQLFHEQF
>TRBV5-1|TRBJ2-1|15
ASSLVLQSLMPNEQF
>TRBV12-3/TRBV12-4|TRBJ2-3|10
ANSLAADTQY
>TRBV15|TRBJ2-2|13
ATSRDRGTTGELF
>TRBV20-1|TRBJ1-1|11
SAPTGVGTEAF
>TRBV5-1|TRBJ2-7|12
ASSPAAGQFEQY
>TRBV28|TRBJ1-1|15
ASSFLGQGAPNTEAF
>TRBV5-1|TRBJ2-7|13
ASSLGTADSYEQY
>TRBV5-1|TRBJ2-7|14
ASKRTTPGLAGALY